This TCR beta chain was sequenced in a study of Ad26.COV2.S vaccination and SARS-CoV-2 variants. Method: immunoSEQ multiplex PCR; TCRdb's copy keeps in-frame clones and lacks some. The sample records approximately 400,000 clones, 92% being singletons. Study-level findings and limits: The TCR-based breadth and depth measures might underestimate overall T cell responses. Vaccine recipients showed a spike-specific TCR breadth that was higher than in placebo recipients. It was reported that spike-specific CD8+ and CD4+ T cell responses were substantially broad after vaccination.

As to this clone: The antigen is unknown.

Germline CDR1 SNHLY, CDR2 FYNNEI. The ends lost 2 bases at V and 5 bases at J; junction bases unmatched: 2. This CDR3 comprises 13 residues. The origin of this receptor is a human donor who had recovered from COVID-19. This chain connects TRBV2 to TRBJ1-1, with TRBD1 matching 7 bases. Sample: peripheral blood, taken after recovery from COVID-19. The CDR3, as DNA: TGTGCCAGCAGTGAACAGGGGGAAACTGAAGCTTTCTTT. As protein: CASSEQGETEAFF.